A selection of T cell receptor beta chains follows, all from one sample in a study of blood T cell repertoires in COVID-19. Libraries were prepared by immunoSEQ multiplex PCR; TCRdb keeps only in-frame clonotypes and omits some of them. In the table there are roughly 4,900 clones, roughly two thirds of which are singletons. Sequencing input: peripheral blood. Source of these receptors: a human donor in a cohort sampled during active COVID-19. Each CDR3 is given without its conserved first and last residue.

v_call	j_call	cdr3_aa
TRBV19	TRBJ2-3	ATTPTDLGTDTQY
TRBV7-6	TRBJ2-7	ASSFGTGTYEQY
TRBV24-1	TRBJ2-2	ATSDTRTGNTGELF
TRBV19	TRBJ1-4	ASSFAGGRNEKLF
TRBV24-1	TRBJ1-3	ATSDNQGNGNTIY
TRBV25-1	TRBJ1-2	ASSEYPGDYGYT
TRBV7-2	TRBJ1-3	ASSLPGTGNTIY
TRBV28	TRBJ1-2	ASSTLPGQGFGYT
TRBV4-2	TRBJ2-3	ASSQDRGSGNLLDTQY
TRBV4-3	TRBJ2-3	ASSPQISRTDTQY
TRBV6-6	TRBJ1-6	ASRSTWSNSPLH
TRBV27	TRBJ2-7	ASSLLGTFSYEQY
TRBV18	TRBJ2-3	ASSPGPGKGTDTQY
TRBV29-1	TRBJ1-4	SVRRGVTNEKLF
TRBV4-1	TRBJ1-2	ASSYRADDYGYT
TRBV25-1	TRBJ2-7	ASPLGTPYEQY
TRBV7-3	TRBJ2-7	ASSQGQLYEQY
TRBV3-1/TRBV3-2	TRBJ2-3	ASSGTGADTQY
TRBV14	TRBJ1-4	ASSQSAGVKLF
TRBV6-5	TRBJ1-1	ASSYRQGTEAF
TRBV7-3	TRBJ2-5	ASSLAYQETQY
TRBV5-5	TRBJ1-2	ASSLGPVRSSGYT
TRBV21-1	TRBJ2-1	ASSKEETGGSYNEQF
TRBV5-1	TRBJ2-7	ASSMIAGGIYEQY
TRBV7-6	TRBJ2-6	ASSLAELTSGANVLT
TRBV19	TRBJ1-2	ASSVRRDQGYT
TRBV12-3/TRBV12-4	TRBJ2-5	ASSRGRETQY
TRBV21-1	TRBJ1-2	ASSKSETEYGYT
TRBV6-5	TRBJ1-4	ASSLGANEKLF
TRBV24-1	TRBJ1-2	ATAKGSRGYT
TRBV7-2	TRBJ1-1	ASSLDGGRTEAF
TRBV6-5	TRBJ1-2	ASSPRQGPADGYT
TRBV5-4	TRBJ1-2	ASSIRQGTYGYT
TRBV7-9	TRBJ2-3	ASSLKRGVTDTQY
TRBV15	TRBJ1-5	ATSRDNYQPQH
TRBV2	TRBJ1-5	ASSRRHINQPQH
TRBV18	TRBJ2-7	ASSLRGEGREQY
TRBV6-5	TRBJ1-2	ASSYSTGSGGYT
TRBV18	TRBJ1-5	ASSQQDTNQPQH
TRBV7-9	TRBJ1-5	ASSSPGRDQPQH
TRBV10-3	TRBJ1-2	AISEGTELGYT
TRBV4-3	TRBJ2-3	ASSPKVKGLQTDTQY
TRBV2	TRBJ1-5	ASSESGGRQPQH
TRBV12-3/TRBV12-4	TRBJ1-2	ASSARQSYT
TRBV7-9	TRBJ2-4	ASTTGATAKNIQY
TRBV5-1	TRBJ2-7	ASSLLGGSGEQY
TRBV27	TRBJ2-5	ASSLSALFRTGGQETQY
TRBV7-2	TRBJ1-1	ASSLGRGGEAF
TRBV5-1	TRBJ1-1	ASSFTQGTEAF
TRBV4-3	TRBJ2-7	ASSQVRGRVEQY
TRBV3-1/TRBV3-2	TRBJ2-7	ASSQGSAGSIAEQY
TRBV4-3	TRBJ1-2	ASSQDLIAGNYGYT
TRBV6-1	TRBJ2-7	ASSELSGGAYEQY
TRBV5-1	TRBJ1-4	ASSTTGPTGKLF
TRBV19	TRBJ1-1	ASSGYMNTEAF
TRBV5-6	TRBJ2-7	ASSLGQGFHEQY
TRBV4-3	TRBJ1-1	ASSRNRGEAF
TRBV5-1	TRBJ1-2	ASSLGANYGYT
TRBV12-3/TRBV12-4	TRBJ2-1	ASTGHRANEQF